The 17 T cell receptor beta chains below were found in one sample sequenced in a study of beta chain features in type 1 diabetes. Study findings and constraints: TCRB CDR3 length was moderately but significantly reduced in all four CD4+ subsets of Type 1 diabetes patients.

All of the isolated RNA was reverse transcribed, so expressed TCRB transcripts were sequenced. This table comes from immunoSEQ multiplex PCR, and its TCRdb copy is limited to in-frame clones, with some not included. The sample has approximately 150,000 clones, around an eighth seen once. No antigen is known for these receptors. Sample: central memory CD4+ T cells from blood. All receptors derive from a man between 18 and 35 years old with type 1 diabetes.

This clone was detected only a few times. The rearrangement uses TRBV5-1 and TRBJ2-5, with 10 positions matching TRBD1. Germline loops: CDR1 SGHRS, CDR2 YFSETQ. V was clipped by 3 bases and J by 5 bases; unmatched bases: 4. This CDR3 has 14 residues. CDR3 sequence reads: CASSSTGGYETQYF. The CDR3 DNA follows: TGCGCCAGCAGCTCGACAGGGGGCTATGAGACCCAGTACTTC.

This clone was seen only a few times. The chain couples TRBV13 to TRBJ1-1; 7 bases map to TRBD1. V lost 8 bases and J lost 0; bases outside the gene matches: 12. CDR1 and CDR2 from the germline V gene are PRHDT and FYEKMQ (reference sequence). This CDR3 comprises 16 residues. CDR3 sequence reads: CASAAGGRAMNTEAFF. CDR3 coding DNA: TGTGCCAGCGCCGCAGGGGGGCGAGCCATGAACACTGAAGCTTTCTTT.

The chain has TRBV19 and TRBJ1-1, with no clear D. This CDR3 spans 14 amino acids. In germline, CDR1 is LNHDA, CDR2 SQIVND (reference sequence). Deletions cut 3 bases from V and 0 bases from J, with 8 bases between. CDR3 nucleotide sequence: TGTGCCAGTAGTATTAGCCTGGTGAACACTGAAGCTTTCTTT. Amino acid sequence: CASSISLVNTEAFF.

The gene calls are TRBV11-1 and TRBJ1-1, with D perhaps TRBD1 (6 bases). Germline CDR1 SGHAT, CDR2 FQDESV (reference sequence). The CDR3 totals 16 residues. V was cut by 0 bases and J by 1 base, with 12 bases left in between. The CDR3 here is CASSLASGAGNTEAFF. The CDR3 DNA reads as TGTGCCAGCAGCTTAGCGTCGGGGGCAGGGAACACTGAAGCTTTCTTT.

The table lists this clone with a few counts. V usage is TRBV19 and J usage is TRBJ1-4; D is unclear. Germline V gene lookup returns CDR1 LNHDA and CDR2 SQIVND (reference sequence). The CDR3 contains 15 residues. Trimming removed 6 bases at V and 5 bases at J, with 16 bases between. The CDR3 DNA reads TGTGCCAGTAGGGTACTCCCGGACGGGAATGAAAAACTGTTTTTT. Its protein is CASRVLPDGNEKLFF.

This rearrangement joins TRBV9 to TRBJ2-2, with TRBD2 matching 9 bases. This CDR3 region has 14 residues. In germline, CDR1 is SGDLS, CDR2 YYNGEE. J gave up 4 bases and V 3 bases, and 1 base lay outside the gene matches. The CDR3 protein is CASSGSGGTGELFF. The DNA for the CDR3 is TGTGCCAGCAGCGGTAGCGGGGGCACCGGGGAGCTGTTTTTT. Based on the CDR3 plus reference TRBV9 and TRBJ2-2, the full variable domain is DSGVTQTPKHLITATGQRVTLRCSPRSGDLSVYWYQQSLDQGLQFLIQYYNGEERAKGNILERFSAQQFPDLHSELNLSSLELGDSALYFCASSGSGGTGELFFGEGSRLTVL.

This clone has just a few counts. The V and J genes are TRBV7-9 and TRBJ2-7, with D hard to call. This CDR3 spans 14 amino acids. CDR1 SEHNR and CDR2 FQNEAQ come from the germline V gene (reference sequence). V was clipped by 2 bases and J by 1 base, with 9 bases between them. The CDR3 nucleotides read TGTGCCAGCAGCTTAACAGACGGATCCTACGAGCAGTACTTC. Protein sequence: CASSLTDGSYEQYF.

The chain combines TRBV15 with TRBJ2-4, with D possibly matching TRBD2 (6 bases). V was cut by 0 bases and J by 15 bases, with 12 bases left in between. The germline gives CDR1 LNHNV, CDR2 YYDKDF (reference sequence). This CDR3 contains 12 residues. The CDR3 sequence: CATSRDTSRRYF. CDR3 sequence (DNA): TGTGCCACCAGCAGAGATACTAGCCGCCGGTACTTC. The complete variable domain, with remaining parts taken from reference TRBV15 and TRBJ2-4, reads DAMVIQNPRYQVTQFGKPVTLSCSQTLNHNVMYWYQQKSSQAPKLLFHYYDKDFNNEADTPDNFQSRRPNTSFCFLDIRSPGLGDTAMYLCATSRDTSRRYFGAGTRLSVL.

This clone has a count of ten or more. This specimen includes other DNA sequences encoding the same CDR3. The V gene is TRBV2, the J gene TRBJ2-3, with TRBD2 matching over 8 bases. CDR1 is SNHLY and CDR2 is FYNNEI in the germline V gene. The CDR3 spans 14 residues. V shed 5 bases and J 3 bases; nucleotides not matched to a gene: 4. The CDR3 bases are TGTGCCAGCAGTTCGGGCGGGGGGACAGATACGCAGTATTTT. Encoded protein: CASSSGGGTDTQYF.

This clone was seen at least ten times. The V call is TRBV20-1, the J call TRBJ2-1; no firm D call. Looked up from germline, CDR1 is DFQATT and CDR2 is SNEGSKA (reference sequence). The CDR3 loop spans 11 amino acids. The germline V and J ends were trimmed by 3 bases and 4 bases, with 4 bases remaining between them. The CDR3 sequence is CSASGYNEQFF. CDR3 nucleotides: TGCAGTGCTAGCGGATACAATGAGCAGTTCTTC.

The genes are TRBV29-1 and TRBJ1-2; 11 bases are a match to TRBD1. V trimming: 2 bases; J trimming: 4 bases; junction bases outside the gene matches: 6. This CDR3 is built from 15 residues. CDR1 and CDR2 (germline): SQVTM, ANQGSEA. The CDR3 protein is CSVEPGGTGGYGYTF. The CDR3 DNA is TGCAGCGTTGAACCCGGAGGGACAGGGGGCTATGGCTACACCTTC.

This clone came up a few times. The sample holds other DNA sequences that translate to the same CDR3. The chain joins TRBV2 to TRBJ1-1; 7 nucleotides match TRBD1. There are 15 residues in the CDR3. Trimming took 7 bases from V and 0 from J; bases not matched to a gene: 8. Germline CDR1 reads SNHLY; CDR2 reads FYNNEI. The CDR3 bases are TGTGCCAGCACGCCCGCGGGACAGCTGAACACTGAAGCTTTCTTT. This sequence encodes CASTPAGQLNTEAFF.

This chain uses TRBV7-9 with TRBJ2-1; TRBD1 might be the D (5 bases). The CDR3 length is 13 residues. The V end lost 3 bases, the J end lost 9 bases, and 12 bases lay between the germline ends. From germline, CDR1 is SEHNR and CDR2 FQNEAQ (reference sequence). This CDR3 reads CASSLIRGTEQFF. The CDR3 coding sequence is TGTGCCAGCAGCTTGATTAGGGGCACTGAGCAGTTCTTC.

The chain couples TRBV30 to TRBJ1-2, with D possibly matching TRBD1 (5 bases). Germline CDR1 GTSNPN, CDR2 SVGIG (reference sequence). The CDR3 consists of 12 residues. V lost 0 bases and J 8 bases, leaving 10 bases between the germline ends. The CDR3 reads CAWSVGAGGYTF. CDR3 sequence (DNA): TGTGCCTGGAGTGTAGGGGCCGGAGGCTACACCTTC.

This sequence joins TRBV10-3 and TRBJ2-2; TRBD2 aligns across 13 bases. With V trimmed by 6 bases and J by 6 bases, 1 base remained unmatched. CDR3 length: 14 residues. CDR1 and CDR2 (germline): ENHRY, SYGVKD. The CDR3 region has the DNA TGTGCCATCAGAGGACTAGCGGGGGCCGGGGAGCTGTTTTTT. Translated: CAIRGLAGAGELFF.

The chain combines TRBV4-2 with TRBJ1-5; 8 positions agree with TRBD1. This CDR3 has 15 amino acids. After removal of 0 bases from V and 2 bases from J, the junction contained 0 bases not matched to a gene. Germline lookup yields CDR1 LGHNA and CDR2 YNFKEQ. This CDR3 reads CASSQEDRGNQPQHF. CDR3 bases: TGTGCCAGCAGCCAAGAGGACAGGGGCAATCAGCCCCAGCATTTT.

The table lists this clone with a few counts. The CDR3 here is CASSLSEFSGYTF. The CDR3 DNA follows: TGTGCCAGCAGCCTATCGGAATTTAGTGGCTACACCTTC. The V gene is TRBV14, the J gene TRBJ1-2; D call uncertain. CDR3 length: 13 amino acids. V shed 4 bases and J shed 7 bases, with 13 bases lying between them. CDR1 and CDR2 from the germline V gene are SGHDN and FVKESK.